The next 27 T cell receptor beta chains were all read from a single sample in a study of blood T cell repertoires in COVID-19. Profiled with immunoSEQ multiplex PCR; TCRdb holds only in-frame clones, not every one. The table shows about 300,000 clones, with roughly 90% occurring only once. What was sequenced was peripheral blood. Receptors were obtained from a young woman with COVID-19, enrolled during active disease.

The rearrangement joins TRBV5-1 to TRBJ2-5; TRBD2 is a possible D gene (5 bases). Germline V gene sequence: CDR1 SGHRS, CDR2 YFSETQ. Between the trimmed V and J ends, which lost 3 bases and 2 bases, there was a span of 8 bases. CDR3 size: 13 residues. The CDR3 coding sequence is TGCGCCAGCAGCTGGGAGTTGCAAGAGACCCAGTACTTC. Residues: CASSWELQETQYF. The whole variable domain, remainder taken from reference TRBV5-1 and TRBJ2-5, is KAGVTQTPRYLIKTRGQQVTLSCSPISGHRSVSWYQQTPGQGLQFLFEYFSETQRNKGNFPGRFSGRQFSNSRSEMNVSTLELGDSALYLCASSWELQETQYFGPGTRLLVL.

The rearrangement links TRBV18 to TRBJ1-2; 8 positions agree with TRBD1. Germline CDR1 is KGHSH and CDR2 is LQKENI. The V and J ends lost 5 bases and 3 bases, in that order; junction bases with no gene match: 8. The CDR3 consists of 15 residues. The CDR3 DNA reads TGTGCCAGCTCAGAACGGACAGGGTCTTACTATGGCTACACCTTC. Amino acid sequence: CASSERTGSYYGYTF.

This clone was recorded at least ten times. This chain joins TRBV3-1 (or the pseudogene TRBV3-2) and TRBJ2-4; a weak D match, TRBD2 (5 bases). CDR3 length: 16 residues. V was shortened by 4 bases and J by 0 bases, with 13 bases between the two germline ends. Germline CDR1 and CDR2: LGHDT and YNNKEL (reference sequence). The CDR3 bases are TGTGCCAGCAGCCGGACCCCACTAGGAGCCAAAAACATTCAGTACTTC. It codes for CASSRTPLGAKNIQYF.

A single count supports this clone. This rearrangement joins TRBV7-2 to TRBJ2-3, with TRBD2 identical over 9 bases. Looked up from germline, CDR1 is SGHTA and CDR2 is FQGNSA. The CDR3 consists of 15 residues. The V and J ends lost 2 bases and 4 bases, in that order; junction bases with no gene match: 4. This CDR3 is CASSLKAGGPDTQYF. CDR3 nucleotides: TGTGCCAGCAGCTTAAAAGCGGGGGGCCCAGATACGCAGTATTTT.

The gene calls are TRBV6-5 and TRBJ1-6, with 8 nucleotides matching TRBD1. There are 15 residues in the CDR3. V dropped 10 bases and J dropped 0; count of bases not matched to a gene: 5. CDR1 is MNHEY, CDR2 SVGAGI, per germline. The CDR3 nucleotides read TGTGCCATTCGGACAGGGAGCTCCTATAATTCACCCCTCCACTTT. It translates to CAIRTGSSYNSPLHF.

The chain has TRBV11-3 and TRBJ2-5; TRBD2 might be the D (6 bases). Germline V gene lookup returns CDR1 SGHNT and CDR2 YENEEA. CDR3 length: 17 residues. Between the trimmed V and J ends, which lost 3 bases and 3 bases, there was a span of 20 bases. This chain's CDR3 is CASSLWILSSVKETQYF. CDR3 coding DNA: TGTGCCAGCAGCTTGTGGATTTTGTCTAGCGTCAAAGAGACCCAGTACTTC.

CDR3 amino acids: CASLGTGTSGGAWNEQFF. CDR3 nucleotide sequence: TGTGCCAGCCTAGGAACCGGGACTAGCGGGGGGGCCTGGAATGAGCAGTTCTTC. The chain carries TRBV2 and TRBJ2-1; 16 nucleotides match TRBD2. The V gene's germline CDR1 is SNHLY and CDR2 FYNNEI. Trimming removed 8 bases from V and 7 bases from J; junction bases left unmatched: 14. CDR3 size: 18 residues. Using reference TRBV2 and TRBJ2-1 for the parts outside the CDR3, the full variable domain is EPEVTQTPSHQVTQMGQEVILRCVPISNHLYFYWYRQILGQKVEFLVSFYNNEISEKSEIFDDQFSVERPDGSNFTLKIRSTKLEDSAMYFCASLGTGTSGGAWNEQFFGPGTRLTVL.

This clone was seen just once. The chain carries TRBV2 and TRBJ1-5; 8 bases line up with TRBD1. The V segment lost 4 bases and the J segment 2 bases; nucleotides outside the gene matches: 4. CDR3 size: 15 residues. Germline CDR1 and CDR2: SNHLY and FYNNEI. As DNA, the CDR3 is TGTGCCAGCAGTGTACAGGGGGGCGGCAATCAGCCCCAGCATTTT. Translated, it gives CASSVQGGGNQPQHF.

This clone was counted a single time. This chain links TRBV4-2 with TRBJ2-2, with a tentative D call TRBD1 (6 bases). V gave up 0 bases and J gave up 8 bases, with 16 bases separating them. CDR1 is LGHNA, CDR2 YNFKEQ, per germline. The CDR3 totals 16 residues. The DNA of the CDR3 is TGTGCCAGCAGCCAAGATCCGAACAGGGCAGGGGGGGAGCTGTTTTTT. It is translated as CASSQDPNRAGGELFF.

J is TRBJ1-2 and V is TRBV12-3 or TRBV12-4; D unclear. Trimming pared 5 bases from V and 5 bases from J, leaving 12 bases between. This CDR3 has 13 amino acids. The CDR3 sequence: CASSPQDLYGYTF. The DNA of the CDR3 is TGTGCCAGCAGTCCCCAGGACTTATATGGCTACACCTTC.

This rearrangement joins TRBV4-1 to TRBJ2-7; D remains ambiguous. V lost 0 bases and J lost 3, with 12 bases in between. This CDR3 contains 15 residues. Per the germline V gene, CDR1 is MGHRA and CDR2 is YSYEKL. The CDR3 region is CASSQESKEFYEQYF. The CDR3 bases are TGCGCCAGCAGCCAAGAAAGCAAAGAGTTCTACGAGCAGTACTTC.

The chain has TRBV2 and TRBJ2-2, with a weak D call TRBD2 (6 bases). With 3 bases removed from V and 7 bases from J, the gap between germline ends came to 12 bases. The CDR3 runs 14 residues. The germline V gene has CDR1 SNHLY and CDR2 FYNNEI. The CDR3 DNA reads TGTGCCAGCAGTGAGTCCAGGGAGGACGGGGAGCTGTTTTTT. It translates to CASSESREDGELFF.

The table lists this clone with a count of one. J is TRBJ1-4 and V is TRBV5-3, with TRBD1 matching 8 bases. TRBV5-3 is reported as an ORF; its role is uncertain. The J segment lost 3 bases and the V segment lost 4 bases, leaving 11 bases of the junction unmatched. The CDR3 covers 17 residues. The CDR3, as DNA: TGTGCCAGAAGCCGCCGGATCAGGGGGCAGGCTAATGAAAAACTGTTTTTT. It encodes CARSRRIRGQANEKLFF.

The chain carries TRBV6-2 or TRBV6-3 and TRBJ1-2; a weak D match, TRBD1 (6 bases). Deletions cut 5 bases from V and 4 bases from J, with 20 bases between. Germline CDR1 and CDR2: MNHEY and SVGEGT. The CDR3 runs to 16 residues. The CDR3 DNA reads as TGTGCCAGCAGTGAGGGGGATATTTGGACTGGCTATGGCTACACCTTC. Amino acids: CASSEGDIWTGYGYTF.

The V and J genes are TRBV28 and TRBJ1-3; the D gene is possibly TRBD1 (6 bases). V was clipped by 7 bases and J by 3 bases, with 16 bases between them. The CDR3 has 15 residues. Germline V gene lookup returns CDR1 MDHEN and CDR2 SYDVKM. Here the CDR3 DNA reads TGTGCCAGCATCCAGGGGATTGTAGATGGAAACACCATATATTTT. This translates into CASIQGIVDGNTIYF.

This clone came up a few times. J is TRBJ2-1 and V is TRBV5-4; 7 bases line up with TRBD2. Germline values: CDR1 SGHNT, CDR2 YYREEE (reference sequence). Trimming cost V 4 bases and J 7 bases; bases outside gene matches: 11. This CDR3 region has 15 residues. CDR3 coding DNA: TGTGCCAGCAGCCACTCGGGGAGGGGCAAGAATGAGCAGTTCTTC. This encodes CASSHSGRGKNEQFF.

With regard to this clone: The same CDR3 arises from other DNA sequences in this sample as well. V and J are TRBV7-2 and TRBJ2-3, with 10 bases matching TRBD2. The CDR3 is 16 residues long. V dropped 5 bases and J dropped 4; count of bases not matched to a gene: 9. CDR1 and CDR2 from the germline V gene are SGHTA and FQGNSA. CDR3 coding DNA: TGTGCCAGCAGCCTCCAAGCTAGCGGGGGATCAGATACGCAGTATTTT. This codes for CASSLQASGGSDTQYF.

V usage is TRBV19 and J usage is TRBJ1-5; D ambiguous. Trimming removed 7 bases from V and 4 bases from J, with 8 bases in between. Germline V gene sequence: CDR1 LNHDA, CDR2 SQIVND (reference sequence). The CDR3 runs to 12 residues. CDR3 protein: CASNPQNQPQHF. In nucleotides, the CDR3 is TGTGCCAGTAATCCACAAAATCAGCCCCAGCATTTT.

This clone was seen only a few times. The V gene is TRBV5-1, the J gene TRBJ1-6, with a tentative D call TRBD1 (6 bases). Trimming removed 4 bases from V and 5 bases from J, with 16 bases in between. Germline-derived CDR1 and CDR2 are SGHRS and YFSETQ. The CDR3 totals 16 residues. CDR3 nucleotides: TGCGCCAGCAGCCCCGTTGGGGGGGGGCATAATTCACCCCTCCACTTT. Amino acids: CASSPVGGGHNSPLHF.

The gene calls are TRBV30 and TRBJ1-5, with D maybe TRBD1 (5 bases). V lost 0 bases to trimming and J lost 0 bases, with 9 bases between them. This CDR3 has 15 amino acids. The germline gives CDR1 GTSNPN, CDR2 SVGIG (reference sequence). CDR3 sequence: CAWSVKGYSNQPQHF. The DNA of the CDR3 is TGTGCCTGGAGTGTAAAGGGGTATAGCAATCAGCCCCAGCATTTT.

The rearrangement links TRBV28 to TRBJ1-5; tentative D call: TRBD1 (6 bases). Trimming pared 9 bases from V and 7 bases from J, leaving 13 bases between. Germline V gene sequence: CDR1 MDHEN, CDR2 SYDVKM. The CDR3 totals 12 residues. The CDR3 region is CASTGLTQPQHF. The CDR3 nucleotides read TGTGCCAGTACAGGGCTGACGCAGCCCCAGCATTTT. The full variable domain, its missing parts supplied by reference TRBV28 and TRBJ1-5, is DVKVTQSSRYLVKRTGEKVFLECVQDMDHENMFWYRQDPGLGLRLIYFSYDVKMKEKGDIPEGYSVSREKKERFSLILESASTNQTSMYLCASTGLTQPQHFGDGTRLSIL.

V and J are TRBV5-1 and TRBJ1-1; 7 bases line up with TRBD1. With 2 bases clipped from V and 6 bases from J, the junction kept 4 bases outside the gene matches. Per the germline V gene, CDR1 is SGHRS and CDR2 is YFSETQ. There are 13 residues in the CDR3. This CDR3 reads CASSLTQGAEAFF. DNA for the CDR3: TGCGCCAGCAGCTTAACTCAGGGGGCTGAAGCTTTCTTT.

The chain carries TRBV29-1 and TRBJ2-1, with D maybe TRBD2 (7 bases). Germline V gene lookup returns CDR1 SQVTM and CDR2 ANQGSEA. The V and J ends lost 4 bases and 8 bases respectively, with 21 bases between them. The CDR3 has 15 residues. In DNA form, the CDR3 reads TGCAGCGTTGGACGGGGGGCGGCCTTTGGGGATGAGCAGTTCTTC. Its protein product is CSVGRGAAFGDEQFF.

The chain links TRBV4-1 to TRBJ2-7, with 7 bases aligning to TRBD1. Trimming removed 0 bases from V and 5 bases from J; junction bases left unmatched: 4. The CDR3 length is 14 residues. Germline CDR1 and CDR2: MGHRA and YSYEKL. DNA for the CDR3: TGCGCCAGCAGCCAAGAAACAGGGGATAACGAGCAGTACTTC. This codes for CASSQETGDNEQYF.

DNA for the CDR3: TGTGCCAGCAGTAGCAGGTTCTACGAGCAGTACTTC. Protein sequence: CASSSRFYEQYF. V and J are TRBV25-1 and TRBJ2-7, with no clear D. The V gene lost 5 bases and the J gene lost 3 bases, with 8 bases spanning the gap. Germline lookup yields CDR1 MGHDK and CDR2 SYGVNS. This CDR3 is built from 12 residues.

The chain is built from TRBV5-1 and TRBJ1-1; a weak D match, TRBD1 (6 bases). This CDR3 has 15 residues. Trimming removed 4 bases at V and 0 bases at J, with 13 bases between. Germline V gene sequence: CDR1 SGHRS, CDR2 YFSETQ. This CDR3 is CASSKEQGLNTEAFF. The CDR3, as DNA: TGCGCCAGCAGCAAAGAACAGGGATTGAACACTGAAGCTTTCTTT.

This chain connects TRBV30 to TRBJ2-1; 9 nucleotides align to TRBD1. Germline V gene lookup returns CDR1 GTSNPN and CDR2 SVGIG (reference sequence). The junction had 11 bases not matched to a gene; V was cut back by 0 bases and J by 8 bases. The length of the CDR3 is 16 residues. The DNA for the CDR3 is TGTGCCTGGAGTGTTCCCGGACAGGGGCGGAAGGATGAGCAGTTCTTC. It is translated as CAWSVPGQGRKDEQFF. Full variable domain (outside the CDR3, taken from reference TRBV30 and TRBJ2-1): SQTIHQWPATLVQPVGSPLSLECTVEGTSNPNLYWYRQAAGRGLQLLFYSVGIGQISSEVPQNLSASRPQDRQFILSSKKLLLSDSGFYLCAWSVPGQGRKDEQFFGPGTRLTVL.